The rows below give T cell receptor beta chains drawn from one sample of a study of siplizumab effects on memory and regulatory T cells. Profiling relied on immunoSEQ multiplex PCR, and the TCRdb table lists in-frame clones only, not all of them. This sample has over 90,000 clones, with 80% to 95% found just once. The sequencing sample was made of CD4+ T cells sorted from blood. The receptors here all came from a human donor in good health. CDR3s include the opening cysteine and the closing phenylalanine or tryptophan. The order of the fields is D gene, clone size, V gene, J gene, CDR3 protein, CDR3 DNA. The D gene is left open where the match is weak. A row's size may be missing; if present it is once, few, many or a size class.

>TRBD1|once|TRBV7-3|TRBJ1-2
CASRTGQSYGYTF
TGTGCCAGCAGGACGGGACAGAGCTATGGCTACACCTTC
>TRBD2|-|TRBV5-6|TRBJ2-3
CASSSLAVPSTDTQYF
TGTGCCAGCAGCTCACTAGCGGTCCCTAGCACAGATACGCAGTATTTT
>-|few|TRBV11-3|TRBJ2-1
CASSLGGANEQFF
TGTGCCAGCAGCTTAGGAGGGGCCAATGAGCAGTTCTTC
>-|-|TRBV18|TRBJ2-7
CASSPGSSYEQYF
TGTGCCAGCTCTCCAGGGAGCTCCTACGAGCAGTACTTC
>TRBD1|-|TRBV19|TRBJ2-1
CATTPGQGGINEQFF
TGTGCCACCACACCGGGACAGGGGGGAATCAATGAGCAGTTCTTC
>-|once|TRBV6-5|TRBJ2-7
CASSSPDSQLTWEQYF
TGTGCCAGCAGTTCCCCAGACAGTCAACTCACCTGGGAGCAGTACTTC
>-|-|TRBV6-1|TRBJ1-3
CASTQGLGNTIYF
TGTGCCAGCACCCAGGGGTTAGGAAACACCATATATTTT
>-|-|TRBV14|TRBJ2-7
CASSPLGRRAYEQYF
TGTGCCAGCAGCCCCCTGGGGCGGCGGGCCTACGAGCAGTACTTC
>-|-|TRBV19|TRBJ2-1
CASSIDDVLSYNEQFF
TGTGCCAGTAGTATAGATGACGTTCTATCCTACAATGAGCAGTTCTTC
>TRBD1|-|TRBV4-1|TRBJ1-1
CASSQLQGARTEAFF
TGCGCCAGCAGCCAGTTACAGGGGGCGCGAACTGAAGCTTTCTTT
>TRBD2|-|TRBV5-1|TRBJ2-1
CASSRNPGTSAPSFNEQFF
TGCGCCAGCAGCCGAAACCCCGGGACTAGCGCCCCGTCTTTTAATGAGCAGTTCTTC
>-|-|TRBV28|TRBJ2-2
CASTKTGYTGELFF
TGTGCCAGCACCAAGACAGGATACACCGGGGAGCTGTTTTTT
>-|-|TRBV30|TRBJ2-7
CAWSESRGWEQYF
TGTGCCTGGAGTGAGTCTAGAGGATGGGAGCAGTACTTC
>TRBD1|-|TRBV7-3|TRBJ2-5
CASSPGQNPWAQYF
TGTGCCAGCAGCCCGGGACAGAACCCCTGGGCCCAGTACTTC
>-|-|TRBV28|TRBJ1-5
CASSYPSKPQHF
TGTGCCAGCAGTTATCCATCAAAACCCCAGCATTTT
>TRBD1|-|TRBV7-6|TRBJ2-6
CASSLIRGGPGANVLTF
TGTGCCAGCAGCCTAATACGAGGGGGCCCTGGGGCCAACGTCCTGACTTTC
>-|-|TRBV6-1|TRBJ2-2
CASTLAPPGELFF
TGTGCCAGCACTCTGGCTCCACCCGGGGAGCTGTTTTTT
>-|-|TRBV7-9|TRBJ2-3
CASSLVPTTSTDTQYF
TGTGCCAGCAGCTTAGTGCCAACCACAAGCACAGATACGCAGTATTTT
>TRBD1|once|TRBV10-3|TRBJ1-1
CAISGQGAEAFF
TGTGCCATTAGTGGACAGGGAGCGGAAGCTTTCTTT
>-|-|TRBV6-1|TRBJ1-5
CASSPPGYSNQPQHF
TGTGCCAGCAGCCCCCCGGGGTATAGCAATCAGCCCCAGCATTTT
>-|-|TRBV7-6|TRBJ2-3
CASSLMGAGSGHTDTQYF
TGTGCCAGCAGCTTAATGGGCGCGGGAAGCGGACACACAGATACGCAGTATTTT
>TRBD2|-|TRBV5-1|TRBJ2-1
CASRRGRVIKGLNEQFF
TGCGCCAGCCGCCGCGGGAGGGTAATTAAGGGACTCAATGAGCAGTTCTTC
>-|-|TRBV25-1|TRBJ2-1
CATASGGGVRNEQFF
TGTGCTACAGCAAGTGGTGGCGGGGTGAGGAATGAGCAGTTCTTC
>-|-|TRBV19|TRBJ2-3
CASVTPLDTQYF
TGTGCCAGTGTGACCCCCCTAGATACGCAGTATTTT
>-|-|TRBV11-2|TRBJ2-1
CASSPRREEHGKYNEQFF
TGTGCCAGCAGCCCTCGGAGGGAAGAACACGGAAAATACAATGAGCAGTTCTTC
>TRBD1|-|TRBV11-2|TRBJ2-7
CASSFEQGYEQYF
TGTGCCAGCAGCTTTGAACAGGGGTACGAGCAGTACTTC
>-|-|TRBV6-5|TRBJ1-6
CASRDSSSYNSPLHF
TGTGCCAGCAGGGACAGTAGCTCCTATAATTCACCCCTCCACTTT
>TRBD2|-|TRBV19|TRBJ2-1
CASSSLPTSGRPDEQFF
TGTGCCAGTAGTTCCTTGCCGACTAGCGGGAGACCCGATGAGCAGTTCTTC
>-|-|TRBV6-5|TRBJ1-2
CASRRGAGVYGYTF
TGTGCCAGCAGGCGTGGCGCAGGGGTCTATGGCTACACCTTC
>-|once|TRBV6-5|TRBJ1-2
CASKYARALWGYTF
TGTGCCAGCAAATATGCGCGCGCTCTGTGGGGCTACACCTTC
>-|-|TRBV19|TRBJ1-6
CATSQVDNSPLHF
TGTGCCACCTCACAGGTGGATAATTCACCCCTCCACTTT
>-|-|TRBV7-2|TRBJ2-5
CASSPGSRAPKETQYF
TGTGCCAGCAGCCCTGGGTCACGGGCCCCTAAAGAGACCCAGTACTTC
>TRBD1|-|TRBV27|TRBJ1-1
CASSVHRGSTEAFF
TGTGCCAGCAGTGTCCACAGGGGGAGCACTGAAGCTTTCTTT
>-|-|TRBV7-2|TRBJ2-3
CASSLRWGTDTQYF
TGTGCCAGCAGCTTAAGGTGGGGAACAGATACGCAGTATTTT
>TRBD1|-|TRBV5-1|TRBJ2-2
CASTPRDRVEAGELFF
TGCGCCAGCACCCCCCGGGACAGGGTTGAGGCCGGGGAGCTGTTTTTT
>-|-|TRBV6-6|TRBJ2-1
CASSHQTETYNEQFF
TGTGCCAGCAGTCACCAGACAGAGACCTACAATGAGCAGTTCTTC
>TRBD2|-|TRBV5-1|TRBJ2-5
CASSSGLAGGEETQYF
TGCGCCAGCAGCTCCGGACTAGCGGGAGGTGAGGAGACCCAGTACTTC
>-|-|TRBV29-1|TRBJ2-7
CSVSGQVYEQYF
TGCAGCGTTTCTGGTCAGGTCTACGAGCAGTACTTC
>-|-|TRBV28|TRBJ1-2
CASRAGSSNYGYTF
TGTGCCAGCAGGGCCGGATCATCTAACTATGGCTACACCTTC
>-|-|TRBV5-8|TRBJ1-1
CASSLFQGIANTEAFF
TGTGCCAGCAGCTTGTTCCAGGGGATCGCGAACACTGAAGCTTTCTTT
>-|-|TRBV16|TRBJ2-3
CASSQSTDTQYF
TGTGCCAGCAGCCAATCAACAGATACGCAGTATTTT
>-|-|TRBV19|TRBJ1-4
CASRDGATNEKLFF
TGTGCCAGTAGGGACGGTGCAACTAATGAAAAACTGTTTTTT
>-|-|TRBV19|TRBJ1-1
CASSTGVIAEAFF
TGTGCCAGTAGTACGGGGGTGATCGCTGAAGCTTTCTTT
>-|-|TRBV9|TRBJ1-1
CASSVVPGAQNTEAFF
TGTGCCAGCAGCGTAGTTCCAGGGGCCCAGAACACTGAAGCTTTCTTT
>-|-|TRBV7-2|TRBJ2-1
CASSLIISGDPFF
TGTGCCAGCAGCTTAATCATATCGGGTGATCCGTTCTTC
>TRBD1|-|TRBV6-1|TRBJ2-7
CASSDLTGGIYEQYF
TGTGCCAGCAGTGATCTCACAGGGGGCATATACGAGCAGTACTTC
>TRBD2|-|TRBV25-1|TRBJ2-3
CASSGLAGGSDTQYF
TGTGCCAGCAGTGGACTAGCGGGAGGGTCAGATACGCAGTATTTT
>-|-|TRBV6-1|TRBJ2-1
CASTGVRFLNQFF
TGTGCCAGCACAGGGGTCCGGTTCCTAAATCAGTTCTTC
>-|-|TRBV5-6|TRBJ1-2
CASSLDRALYGYTF
TGTGCCAGCAGCTTGGACAGGGCCCTCTATGGCTACACCTTC
>-|-|TRBV7-9|TRBJ1-1
CASSHGGNTEAFF
TGTGCCAGCAGCCACGGGGGGAACACTGAAGCTTTCTTT
>TRBD1|-|TRBV10-1|TRBJ2-7
CASSRDRGSYEQYF
TGCGCCAGCAGTCGGGACAGGGGCTCCTACGAGCAGTACTTC
>-|-|TRBV5-6|TRBJ2-5
CASSPWSLETQYF
TGTGCCAGCAGCCCCTGGTCGTTAGAGACCCAGTACTTC
>-|-|TRBV7-9|TRBJ2-3
CASRLRRTDTQYF
TGTGCCAGCAGGTTGCGGCGCACAGATACGCAGTATTTT